This TCR beta chain originates from a study of breast tumors, draining lymph nodes, adjacent tissues. Study-wide points: Compared with lymph nodes, tumors were less diverse; compared with nontumor tissue, more.

This clonotype was observed a handful of times. The target antigen is unknown. The CDR3 length is 15 residues. Germline CDR1 SGHRS, CDR2 YFSETQ. Trimming pared 2 bases from V and 0 bases from J, leaving 11 bases between. One entry per CDR3 protein, called by TCRdb with MiXCR from the multiplex PCR reads. The table has 190,000 or so distinct CDR3 sequences, over 25% seen once. Samples came from axillary lymph nodes draining the breast cancer. Sequenced material: axillary lymph node tissue. This chain links TRBV5-1 with TRBJ1-1, with D tentatively TRBD1 (6 bases). The receptor comes from a female donor with breast cancer. Some clones in this sample may be carry-over from other donors' samples. The CDR3 DNA sequence: TGCGCCAGCAGCTTTGGGACATCAGTGAACACTGAAGCTTTCTTT. Its translation: CASSFGTSVNTEAFF.